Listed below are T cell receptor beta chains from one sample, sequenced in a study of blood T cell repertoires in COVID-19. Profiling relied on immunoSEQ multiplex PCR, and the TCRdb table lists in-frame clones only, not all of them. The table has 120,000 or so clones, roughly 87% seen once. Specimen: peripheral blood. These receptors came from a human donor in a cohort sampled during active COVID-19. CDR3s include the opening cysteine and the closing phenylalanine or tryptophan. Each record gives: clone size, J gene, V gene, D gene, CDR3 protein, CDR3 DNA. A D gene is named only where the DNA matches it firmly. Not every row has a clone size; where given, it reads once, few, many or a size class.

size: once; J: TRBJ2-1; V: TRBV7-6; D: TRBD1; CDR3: CASSPDRGSYNEQFF; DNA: TGTGCCAGCAGCCCGGACAGGGGGTCCTACAATGAGCAGTTCTTC
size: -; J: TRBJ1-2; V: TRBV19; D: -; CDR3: CASSIGDRNYGYTF; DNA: TGTGCCAGTAGTATAGGTGACAGAAACTATGGCTACACCTTC
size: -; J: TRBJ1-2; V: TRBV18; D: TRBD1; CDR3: CASSLGGTGNYGYTF; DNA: TGTGCCAGCTCACTAGGGGGGACAGGGAACTATGGCTACACCTTC
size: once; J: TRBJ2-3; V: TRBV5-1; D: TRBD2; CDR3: CASSLAGLAGATDTQYF; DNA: TGCGCCAGCAGCTTGGCCGGGCTAGCGGGAGCCACAGATACGCAGTATTTT
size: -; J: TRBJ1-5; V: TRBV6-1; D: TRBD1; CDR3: CASSDGDRGHQPQHF; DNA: TGTGCCAGCAGTGACGGCGACAGGGGGCATCAGCCCCAGCATTTT
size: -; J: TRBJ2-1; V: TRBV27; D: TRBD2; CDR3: CASSTSLGLAGEQFF; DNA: TGTGCCAGCAGCACTTCTTTAGGACTAGCGGGAGAGCAGTTCTTC
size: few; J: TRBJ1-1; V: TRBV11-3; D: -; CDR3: CASSFTGNTEAFF; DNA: TGTGCCAGCAGCTTCACAGGGAACACTGAAGCTTTCTTT
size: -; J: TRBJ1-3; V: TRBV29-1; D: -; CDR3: CSTDDPKGAGNTIYF; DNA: TGCAGCACTGACGACCCTAAGGGGGCTGGAAACACCATATATTTT
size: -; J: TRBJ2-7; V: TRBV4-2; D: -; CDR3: CASSHPPGGGHTYEQYF; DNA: TGTGCCAGCAGCCACCCTCCCGGCGGGGGACATACCTACGAGCAGTACTTC
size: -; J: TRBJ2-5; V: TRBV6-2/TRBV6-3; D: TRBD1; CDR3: CASSNLGQGTETQYF; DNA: TGTGCCAGCAGTAACCTCGGACAGGGGACGGAGACCCAGTACTTC
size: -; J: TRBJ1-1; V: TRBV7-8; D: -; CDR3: CASSLAWQVNTEAFF; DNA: TGTGCCAGCAGCTTAGCGTGGCAGGTGAACACTGAAGCTTTCTTT
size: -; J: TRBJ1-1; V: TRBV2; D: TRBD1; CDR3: CASIPDRASEAFF; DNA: TGTGCCAGCATACCGGACAGGGCCTCCGAAGCTTTCTTT
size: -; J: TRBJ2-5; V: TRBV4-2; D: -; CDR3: CASSTLKQETQYF; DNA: TGTGCCAGCAGCACCCTAAAGCAAGAGACCCAGTACTTC
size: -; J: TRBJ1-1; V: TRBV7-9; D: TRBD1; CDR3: CASSRSGGRGAARNTEAFF; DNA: TGTGCCAGCAGTCGAAGCGGGGGCAGGGGGGCCGCCAGGAACACTGAAGCTTTCTTT
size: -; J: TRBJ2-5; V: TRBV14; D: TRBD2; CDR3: CASSQAGGIQETQYF; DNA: TGTGCCAGCAGCCAAGCGGGGGGGATCCAAGAGACCCAGTACTTC
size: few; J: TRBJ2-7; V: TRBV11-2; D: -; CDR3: CASSLDRPGVTYEQYF; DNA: TGTGCCAGCAGCTTAGATCGGCCAGGGGTAACCTACGAGCAGTACTTC
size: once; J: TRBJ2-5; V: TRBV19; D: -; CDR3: CASSTRLGEGQETQYF; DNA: TGTGCCAGTAGCACCCGACTAGGCGAAGGGCAAGAGACCCAGTACTTC
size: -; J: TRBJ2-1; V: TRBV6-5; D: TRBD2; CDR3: CASSYSGGGGYNEQFF; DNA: TGTGCCAGCAGTTACTCCGGGGGGGGAGGGTACAATGAGCAGTTCTTC
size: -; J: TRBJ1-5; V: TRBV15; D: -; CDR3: CATSLGGGGDQPQHF; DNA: TGTGCCACCAGCCTCGGCGGGGGTGGGGATCAGCCCCAGCATTTT
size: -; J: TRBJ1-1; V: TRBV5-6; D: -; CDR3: CASSSSTEGTEAFF; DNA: TGTGCCAGCAGCTCTAGCACCGAGGGCACTGAAGCTTTCTTT
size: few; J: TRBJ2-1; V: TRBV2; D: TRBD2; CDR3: CASSEGFGGMVQFF; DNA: TGTGCCAGCAGTGAAGGGTTCGGGGGGATGGTGCAGTTCTTC
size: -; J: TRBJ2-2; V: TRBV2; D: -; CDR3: CASSVLAEGTGELFF; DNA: TGTGCCAGCAGTGTACTAGCCGAGGGCACCGGGGAGCTGTTTTTT
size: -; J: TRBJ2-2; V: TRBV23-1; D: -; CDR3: CASSQSWQGGTGELFF; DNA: TGCGCCAGCAGTCAATCGTGGCAGGGTGGAACCGGGGAGCTGTTTTTT
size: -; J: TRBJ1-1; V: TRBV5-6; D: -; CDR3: CASCGAGKSEAFF; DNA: TGTGCCAGCTGCGGGGCAGGGAAATCTGAAGCTTTCTTT
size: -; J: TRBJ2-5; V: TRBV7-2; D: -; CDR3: CASSLLAQETQYF; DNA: TGTGCCAGCAGCTTACTAGCCCAAGAGACCCAGTACTTC
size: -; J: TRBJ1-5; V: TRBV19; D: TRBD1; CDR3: CASSMGQGGTQPQHF; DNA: TGTGCCAGTAGTATGGGACAGGGGGGGACTCAGCCCCAGCATTTT
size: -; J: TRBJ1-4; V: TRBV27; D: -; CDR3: CASSPRQAPNEKLFF; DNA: TGTGCCAGCAGTCCCCGACAGGCCCCTAATGAAAAACTGTTTTTT
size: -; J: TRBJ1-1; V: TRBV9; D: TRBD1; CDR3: CASSVFGTGGGEAFF; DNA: TGTGCCAGCAGCGTTTTTGGGACAGGGGGCGGTGAAGCTTTCTTT
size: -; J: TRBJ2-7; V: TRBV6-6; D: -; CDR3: CASRELAFYEQYF; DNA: TGTGCCAGCAGAGAGCTAGCGTTCTACGAGCAGTACTTC
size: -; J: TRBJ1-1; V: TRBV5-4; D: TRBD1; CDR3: CASSLQGGSTEAFF; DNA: TGTGCCAGCAGCTTGCAGGGGGGAAGCACTGAAGCTTTCTTT
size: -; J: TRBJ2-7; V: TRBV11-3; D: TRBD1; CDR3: CASSTGVLYEQYF; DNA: TGTGCCAGCAGCACAGGGGTACTCTACGAGCAGTACTTC
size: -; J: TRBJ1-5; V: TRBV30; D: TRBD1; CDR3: CAWRGPGQSNQPQHF; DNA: TGTGCCTGGAGAGGGCCGGGACAGTCCAATCAGCCCCAGCATTTT
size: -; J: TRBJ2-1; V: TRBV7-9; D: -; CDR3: CASSPSGRGVNEQFF; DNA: TGTGCCAGCAGCCCCTCGGGCAGGGGAGTAAATGAGCAGTTCTTC
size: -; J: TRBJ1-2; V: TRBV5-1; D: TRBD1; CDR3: CASSLAMTGIANYGYTF; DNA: TGCGCCAGCAGCTTGGCGATGACAGGGATCGCAAACTATGGCTACACCTTC
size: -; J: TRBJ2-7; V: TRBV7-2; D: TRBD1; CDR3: CASSLGPQGAYEQYF; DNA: TGTGCCAGCAGCTTAGGGCCACAGGGGGCCTACGAGCAGTACTTC